This T cell receptor (beta chain) was recovered during a study of shared clonotypes between healthy human individuals. The genomic DNA of each subset was split evenly across several immunoSEQ plates. This table comes from immunoSEQ multiplex PCR, and its TCRdb copy is limited to in-frame clones, with some not included. In the table there are about 2 million clones, over 85% of which are singletons. Nashville, Tennessee was home to all donors, who were Caucasian adults. Germline V gene data show CDR1 as LNHDA and CDR2 as SQIVND (reference sequence). This CDR3 contains 14 residues. The ends were cut back, 4 bases at V and 2 bases at J, with 6 bases in the middle. Worth noting for this clone: Its specificity is not known.

Broader study findings: Only a few donors were included, so the genetic and exposure-history diversity represented was limited.

V is TRBV19 and J is TRBJ2-6, with D uncertain. This TCR derives from a man between 18 and 29 years old in good health. The sequencing input was naive CD4+ T cells sorted from blood. Subset denoted: CD45RA+ positively selected. The DNA for the CDR3 is TGTGCCAGTAGTAGCCGGGCTGGGGCCAACGTCCTGACTTTC. Protein product: CASSSRAGANVLTF.